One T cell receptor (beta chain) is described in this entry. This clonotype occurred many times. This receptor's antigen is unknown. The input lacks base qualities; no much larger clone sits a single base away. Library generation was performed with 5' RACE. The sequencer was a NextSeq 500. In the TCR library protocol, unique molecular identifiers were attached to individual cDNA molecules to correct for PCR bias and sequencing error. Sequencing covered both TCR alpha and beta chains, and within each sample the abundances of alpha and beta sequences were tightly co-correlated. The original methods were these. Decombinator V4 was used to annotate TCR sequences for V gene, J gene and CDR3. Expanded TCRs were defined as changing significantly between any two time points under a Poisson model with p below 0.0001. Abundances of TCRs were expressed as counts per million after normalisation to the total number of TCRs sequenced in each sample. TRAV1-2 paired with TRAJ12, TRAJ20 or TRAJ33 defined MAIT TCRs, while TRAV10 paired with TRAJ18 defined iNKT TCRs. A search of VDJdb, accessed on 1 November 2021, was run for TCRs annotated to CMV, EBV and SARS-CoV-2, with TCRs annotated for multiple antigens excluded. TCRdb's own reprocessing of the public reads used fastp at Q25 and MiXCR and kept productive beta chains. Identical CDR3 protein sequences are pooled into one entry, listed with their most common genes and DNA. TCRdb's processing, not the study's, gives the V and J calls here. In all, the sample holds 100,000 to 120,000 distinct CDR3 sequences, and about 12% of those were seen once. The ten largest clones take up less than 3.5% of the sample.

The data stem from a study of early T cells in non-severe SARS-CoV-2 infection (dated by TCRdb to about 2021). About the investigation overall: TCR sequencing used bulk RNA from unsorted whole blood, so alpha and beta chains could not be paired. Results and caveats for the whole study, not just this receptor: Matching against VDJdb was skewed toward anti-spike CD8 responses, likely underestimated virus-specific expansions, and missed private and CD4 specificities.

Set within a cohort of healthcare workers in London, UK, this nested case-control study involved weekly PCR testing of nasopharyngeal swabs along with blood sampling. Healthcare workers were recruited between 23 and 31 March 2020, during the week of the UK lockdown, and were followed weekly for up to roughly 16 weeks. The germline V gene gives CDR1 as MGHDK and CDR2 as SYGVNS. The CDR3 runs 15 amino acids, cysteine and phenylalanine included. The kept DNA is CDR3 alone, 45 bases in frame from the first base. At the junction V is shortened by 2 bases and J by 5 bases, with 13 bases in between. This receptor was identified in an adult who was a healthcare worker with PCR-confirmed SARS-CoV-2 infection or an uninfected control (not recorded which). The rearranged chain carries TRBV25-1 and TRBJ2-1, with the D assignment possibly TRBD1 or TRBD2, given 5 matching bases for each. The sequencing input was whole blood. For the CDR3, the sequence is CASSEPGTLNNEQFF. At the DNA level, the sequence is TGTGCCAGCAGTGAACCCGGGACGCTTAACAATGAGCAGTTCTTC.